A single sample is the source of the 25 T cell receptor beta chains below, sequenced in a study of vaccination and CD4 T cells after COVID-19. Documented treatment: roughly 10-day PBMC culture with coronavirus spike peptide pools or control peptides (ViraFEST assay). Cultured CD4+ T cell DNA was sequenced using the Oncomine TCR Beta short-read assay. TCRdb analysed the PCR reads with MiXCR anew, one entry per CDR3 protein. In the table there are about 11,000 distinct CDR3 sequences, about three fifths of which are singletons. The antigens these receptors bind are not known. Source material: CD4+ T cells from blood, cultured in vitro. These TCRs come from a human donor who had recovered from COVID-19.

This clonotype has just a few counts. This chain joins TRBV2 and TRBJ1-3; D ambiguous. This CDR3 is 12 amino acids long. Trimming stripped 8 bases from V and 3 bases from J, with 8 bases between. Germline V gives CDR1 SNHLY, CDR2 FYNNEI. The CDR3 DNA reads TGTGCCAGCGCCGGCAGTGGAAACACCATATATTTT. It codes for CASAGSGNTIYF. Filled out from reference TRBV2 and TRBJ1-3, the complete variable domain reads EPEVTQTPSHQVTQMGQEVILRCVPISNHLYFYWYRQILGQKVEFLVSFYNNEISEKSEIFDDQFSVERPDGSNFTLKIRSTKLEDSAMYFCASAGSGNTIYFGEGSWLTVV.

The chain is built from TRBV30 and TRBJ1-1; the match to TRBD1 covers 8 bases. Germline V CDR1 and CDR2: GTSNPN, SVGIG (reference sequence). This CDR3 is built from 13 residues. After removal of 0 bases from V and 8 bases from J, the junction contained 5 bases not matched to a gene. CDR3 protein: CAWSVRGRREAFF. DNA for the CDR3: TGTGCCTGGAGTGTCAGGGGGCGAAGGGAAGCTTTCTTT.

The chain carries TRBV6-5 and TRBJ1-3; D ambiguous. This CDR3 is 16 amino acids long. Trimming cost V 4 bases and J 1 base, with 14 bases left between them. Germline V lookup: CDR1 MNHEY, CDR2 SVGAGI. Here the CDR3 DNA reads TGTGCCAGCAGTTCTCAACCTAAACCGTCTGGAAACACCATATATTTT. As protein: CASSSQPKPSGNTIYF.

This clonotype was picked up one time. The V and J genes are TRBV20-1 and TRBJ2-7; D call uncertain. The CDR3 sequence is 14 residues long. V was shortened by 3 bases and J by 0 bases, with 12 bases between the two germline ends. CDR1 is DFQATT, CDR2 SNEGSKA, per germline (reference sequence). The CDR3 DNA follows: TGCAGTGCTAGGTCCAGATTCGACTCCTACGAGCAGTACTTC. The encoded protein is CSARSRFDSYEQYF.

J is TRBJ1-2 and V is TRBV29-1; TRBD1 aligns across 7 bases. The germline CDR1 and CDR2 sequences are SQVTM and ANQGSEA. CDR3 length: 12 amino acids. With 5 bases clipped from V and 4 bases from J, the junction kept 4 bases outside the gene matches. The CDR3 spells CSVRGLSYGYTF. As DNA, the CDR3 is TGCAGCGTTAGGGGGCTTAGCTATGGCTACACCTTC.

This rearrangement joins TRBV12-3 or TRBV12-4 to TRBJ1-1, with 10 bases identical to TRBD1. This CDR3 has 15 amino acids. Losses at the gene ends were 2 bases for V and 4 bases for J; bases not matched to a gene: 4. In DNA, the CDR3 is TGTGCCAGCAGTTTATGGGGACAGGGGACCACTGAAGCTTTCTTT. Its protein product is CASSLWGQGTTEAFF.

The V call is TRBV20-1, the J call TRBJ2-7; 7 positions agree with TRBD2. Trimming cost V 4 bases and J 5 bases; bases outside gene matches: 5. Germline V gene data show CDR1 as DFQATT and CDR2 as SNEGSKA (reference sequence). This CDR3 has 12 amino acids. The CDR3 DNA sequence: TGCAGTGCTACCAGCGGGAAGGACGAGCAGTACTTC. Translating gives CSATSGKDEQYF.

This clonotype has only a few counts. CDR3 amino acids: CAIRNKQGPSYEQYF. In DNA, the CDR3 is TGTGCCATCCGTAATAAACAGGGACCTTCCTACGAGCAGTACTTC. The chain links TRBV10-3 to TRBJ2-7; D perhaps matches TRBD1 (6 bases). Germline assignment: CDR1 ENHRY and CDR2 SYGVKD. With 8 bases removed from V and 1 base from J, the gap between germline ends came to 18 bases. The length of the CDR3 is 15 residues.

This chain links TRBV20-1 with TRBJ2-1; TRBD2 might be the D (6 bases). The CDR3 is made up of 11 amino acids. Germline CDR1 is DFQATT and CDR2 is SNEGSKA (reference sequence). With 6 bases removed from V and 7 bases from J, the gap between germline ends came to 10 bases. CDR3 DNA sequence: TGCAGTGCGAGACTAGATAATGAGCAGTTCTTC. Its protein is CSARLDNEQFF.

In this sample, this clonotype turned up a few times. The genes are TRBV7-6 and TRBJ2-2; a possible D gene is TRBD1 (5 bases). The CDR3 totals 13 residues. Trimming took off 3 bases at V and 6 bases at J, with 8 bases between the two ends. Looked up from germline, CDR1 is SGHVS and CDR2 is FNYEAQ. The CDR3 DNA reads as TGTGCCAGCAGCTTGCTGACAGCCGGGGAGCTGTTTTTT. This encodes CASSLLTAGELFF. The full variable domain, completed using reference TRBV7-6 and TRBJ2-2, is GAGVSQSPRYKVTKRGQDVALRCDPISGHVSLYWYRQALGQGPEFLTYFNYEAQQDKSGLPNDRFSAERPEGSISTLTIQRTEQRDSAMYRCASSLLTAGELFFGEGSRLTVL.

The genes are TRBV7-9 and TRBJ1-4; D gene uncertain. Trimming removed 4 bases at V and 10 bases at J, with 10 bases between. CDR3 length: 12 residues. In germline, CDR1 is SEHNR, CDR2 FQNEAQ (reference sequence). CDR3 DNA: TGTGCCAGCAGCTCGGCGAGGCGAAAACTGTTTTTT. This encodes CASSSARRKLFF.

This chain uses TRBV6-5 with TRBJ1-1; no firm D call. This CDR3 has 12 amino acids. V was trimmed by 2 bases and J by 3 bases, leaving 4 bases between them. Germline CDR1 is MNHEY and CDR2 is SVGAGI. CDR3 loop: CASSYRDTEAFF. CDR3 in DNA: TGTGCCAGCAGTTACAGGGACACTGAAGCTTTCTTT.

The rearrangement uses TRBV6-1 and TRBJ1-5; 7 nucleotides match TRBD1. The ends lost 1 base at V and 7 bases at J; junction bases unmatched: 7. Per germline, CDR1 MNHNS and CDR2 SASEGT. The CDR3 consists of 15 residues. The CDR3 loop reads CASSEGQGGGQPQHF. The CDR3 DNA is TGTGCCAGCAGTGAAGGACAGGGAGGGGGCCAGCCCCAGCATTTT.

This clonotype was counted a single time. The gene calls are TRBV6-1 and TRBJ2-7; 7 nucleotides agree with TRBD1. This CDR3 is built from 14 residues. Trimming cost V 5 bases and J 0 bases; bases outside gene matches: 4. The germline CDR1 and CDR2 sequences are MNHNS and SASEGT. For the CDR3, the DNA is TGTGCCAGCAGTCGCGACAGGGACTCCTACGAGCAGTACTTC. Translating it yields CASSRDRDSYEQYF.

This clonotype appeared once. The rearrangement uses TRBV5-1 and TRBJ2-7; 7 bases line up with TRBD1. CDR3 length equals 13 residues. Trimming cost V 2 bases and J 4 bases; bases outside gene matches: 3. Germline CDR1 SGHRS, CDR2 YFSETQ. CDR3: CASSFGTAYEQYF. CDR3 nucleotides: TGCGCCAGCAGCTTCGGGACAGCTTACGAGCAGTACTTC.

V gene TRBV5-1 combines with J gene TRBJ2-3, with 8 positions matching TRBD1. The CDR3 loop spans 15 amino acids. With V trimmed by 4 bases and J by 2 bases, 6 bases remained unmatched. In germline, CDR1 is SGHRS, CDR2 YFSETQ. The CDR3 loop is CASSLRQGTTDTQYF. The DNA for the CDR3 is TGCGCCAGCAGCCTCCGACAGGGGACCACAGATACGCAGTATTTT.

The rearrangement uses TRBV7-8 and TRBJ2-5, with D possibly matching TRBD2 (5 bases). CDR3 length equals 12 residues. Germline V lookup: CDR1 SGHVS, CDR2 FQNEAQ. The CDR3 region has the DNA TGTCTATCCGGAGGTGGGCAAGAGACCCAGTACTTC. This encodes CLSGGGQETQYF.

The rearrangement joins TRBV6-4 to TRBJ2-2; D tentatively fits TRBD1 or TRBD2 (5 bases each). CDR3 length equals 16 residues. The germline CDR1 and CDR2 sequences are MRHNA and SNTAGT. Trimming removed 4 bases at V and 0 bases at J, with 12 bases between. The CDR3 is CASSVEGNSNTGELFF. The CDR3 DNA is TGTGCCAGCAGTGTTGAGGGGAACTCGAACACCGGGGAGCTGTTTTTT.

This clonotype was detected once. The chain is built from TRBV7-6 and TRBJ2-7; 11 bases fit TRBD1. J lost 3 bases, V lost 0 bases, and 1 base had no gene match. The CDR3 loop spans 15 amino acids. Germline CDR1 is SGHVS and CDR2 is FNYEAQ. The CDR3 sequence: CASSLAGTGGYEQYF. As DNA, the CDR3 is TGTGCCAGCAGCTTAGCAGGGACAGGGGGCTACGAGCAGTACTTC.

The chain recombines TRBV20-1 with TRBJ1-3; D not resolved. Trimming cost V 2 bases and J 0 bases, with 5 bases left between them. Germline CDR1 reads DFQATT; CDR2 reads SNEGSKA (reference sequence). The CDR3 runs to 13 residues. CDR3 region: CSARWASGNTIYF. For the CDR3, the DNA is TGCAGTGCTAGATGGGCCTCTGGAAACACCATATATTTT.

This chain uses TRBV15 with TRBJ2-3; TRBD1 might be the D (7 bases). The CDR3 loop spans 18 amino acids. Germline lookup yields CDR1 LNHNV and CDR2 YYDKDF (reference sequence). Trimming shortened V by 4 bases and J by 2 bases, and 22 bases separated the two germline ends. Written as DNA, the CDR3 is TGTGCCACCAGCACCAGGGGGGACCAACCAATCCTCACAGATACGCAGTATTTT. It encodes CATSTRGDQPILTDTQYF.

This chain joins TRBV20-1 and TRBJ2-1, with 8 bases matching TRBD2. V shed 0 bases, J shed 4 bases, and the junction held 11 bases outside the gene matches. Germline CDR1 DFQATT, CDR2 SNEGSKA (reference sequence). CDR3 length equals 17 residues. The CDR3 DNA reads TGCAGTGCTAGAGATGCCCGAACTAGCGGATTATACAATGAGCAGTTCTTC. This sequence encodes CSARDARTSGLYNEQFF.

J is TRBJ2-7 and V is TRBV20-1; D perhaps matches TRBD2 (6 bases). This CDR3 is built from 14 residues. Trimming took 0 bases from V and 5 from J, leaving 14 bases between them. The V gene's germline CDR1 is DFQATT and CDR2 SNEGSKA (reference sequence). The CDR3 region is CSARDPGVFNEQYF. For the CDR3, the DNA is TGCAGTGCTAGAGATCCGGGGGTTTTTAACGAGCAGTACTTC.

The V gene is TRBV19, the J gene TRBJ1-1; no reliable D call. Germline lookup yields CDR1 LNHDA and CDR2 SQIVND (reference sequence). The CDR3 length is 13 residues. V was pared by 9 bases and J by 5 bases, with 16 bases between. The CDR3 sequence is CASRNSLRTEAFF. The CDR3 nucleotides read TGTGCCAGCCGCAACTCACTCCGGACTGAAGCTTTCTTT.

The genes are TRBV5-1 and TRBJ2-4; D unclear. Germline CDR1 is SGHRS and CDR2 is YFSETQ. Trimming removed 4 bases from V and 3 bases from J, with 11 bases in between. This CDR3 is 14 amino acids long. Written as DNA, the CDR3 is TGCGCCAGCAGCCAGACCGGAGACAAAAACATTCAGTACTTC. Encoded protein: CASSQTGDKNIQYF. Looking up the rest from reference TRBV5-1 and TRBJ2-4 gives the full variable domain: KAGVTQTPRYLIKTRGQQVTLSCSPISGHRSVSWYQQTPGQGLQFLFEYFSETQRNKGNFPGRFSGRQFSNSRSEMNVSTLELGDSALYLCASSQTGDKNIQYFGAGTRLSVL.